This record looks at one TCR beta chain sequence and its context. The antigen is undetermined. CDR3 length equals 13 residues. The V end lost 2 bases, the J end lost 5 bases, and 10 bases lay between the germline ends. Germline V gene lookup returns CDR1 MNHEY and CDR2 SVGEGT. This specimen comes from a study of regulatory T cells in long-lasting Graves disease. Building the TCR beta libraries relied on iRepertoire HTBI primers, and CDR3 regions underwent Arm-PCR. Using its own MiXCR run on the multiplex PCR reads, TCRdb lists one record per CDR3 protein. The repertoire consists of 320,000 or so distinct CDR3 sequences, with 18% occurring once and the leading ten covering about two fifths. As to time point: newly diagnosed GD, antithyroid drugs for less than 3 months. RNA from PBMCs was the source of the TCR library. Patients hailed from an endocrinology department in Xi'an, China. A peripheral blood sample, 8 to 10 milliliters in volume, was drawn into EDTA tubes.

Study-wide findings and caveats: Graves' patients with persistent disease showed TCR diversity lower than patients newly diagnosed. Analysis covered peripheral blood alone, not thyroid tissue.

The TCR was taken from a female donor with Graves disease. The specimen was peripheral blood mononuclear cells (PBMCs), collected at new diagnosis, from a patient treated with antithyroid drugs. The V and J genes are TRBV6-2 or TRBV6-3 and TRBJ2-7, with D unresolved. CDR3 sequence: CASSYTTKDEQYF. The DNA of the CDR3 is TGTGCCAGCAGTTACACCACTAAAGACGAGCAGTACTTC.